The rows below give T cell receptor beta chains drawn from one sample of a study of graft-versus-host responses after intestinal transplantation. These receptors have no known antigen. Here immunoSEQ multiplex PCR was the method, and the copy in TCRdb shows in-frame clones only, minus some. The sample includes about 100,000 clones, roughly 84% of them seen just once. The input for sequencing was unstimulated CD4+ T cells sorted from spleen or lymph node cells, taken before transplant. The receptors come from a human donor who was the organ donor for an intestinal transplant. Each CDR3 is given with its conserved first and last residue. A D gene is named only where the DNA matches it firmly. Part of the rows lack a size; the others show once, few, many or a class for expanded clones.

cdr3_aa cdr3_nt v_call cdr3_length clone_size d_call j_call
CASSLGVMGTEAFF TGTGCCAGCAGCTTAGGGGTAATGGGCACTGAAGCTTTCTTT TRBV11-2 14 . . TRBJ1-1
CASSSTQGKNEKLFF TGTGCCAGCAGCTCCACACAGGGAAAAAATGAAAAACTGTTTTTT TRBV7-3 15 . . TRBJ1-4
CASDRDRGTEQYF TGTGCCAGCGACCGAGACAGGGGGACTGAGCAGTACTTC TRBV28 13 . TRBD1 TRBJ2-7
CASSLVSTGELFF TGTGCCAGCAGCTTAGTATCTACCGGGGAGCTGTTTTTT TRBV11-3 13 . . TRBJ2-2
CASASGGGQETQYF TGTGCCAGTGCGTCCGGCGGGGGCCAAGAGACCCAGTACTTC TRBV10-3 14 . TRBD2 TRBJ2-5
CASSEDSGANVLTF TGTGCCAGCAGTGAAGACTCTGGGGCCAACGTCCTGACTTTC TRBV2 14 . . TRBJ2-6
CASRTGTVSTDTQYF TGTGCCAGCAGAACCGGGACAGTAAGCACAGATACGCAGTATTTT TRBV6-5 15 . TRBD1 TRBJ2-3
CASSPQGRTEAFF TGTGCCAGTAGTCCACAGGGGCGGACTGAAGCTTTCTTT TRBV19 13 once TRBD1 TRBJ1-1
CASSYGGALREQYF TGTGCCAGCAGTTACGGAGGGGCCCTACGCGAGCAGTACTTC TRBV6-5 14 . . TRBJ2-7
CASSRLAAETQYF TGTGCCAGCAGTCGACTAGCCGCAGAGACCCAGTACTTC TRBV28 13 . TRBD2 TRBJ2-5
CASRDRGRSPLHF TGTGCCAGCCGGGACCGAGGTCGTTCACCCCTCCACTTT TRBV28 13 . . TRBJ1-6
CATTETAYEQYF TGTGCTACGACAGAGACGGCATACGAGCAGTACTTC TRBV10-3 12 . . TRBJ2-7
CASAKKRGWTRVNLCQNNQPQHF TGTGCCAGCGCGAAGAAAAGGGGATGGACACGGGTGAACCTATGTCAGAACAATCAGCCCCAGCATTTT TRBV9 23 . . TRBJ1-5
CASGGDGTNYGYTF TGTGCCAGCGGGGGGGACGGGACCAACTATGGCTACACCTTC TRBV2 14 . . TRBJ1-2
CASSRQILSNSPLHF TGTGCCAGCAGCCGACAGATTTTATCCAATTCACCCCTCCACTTT TRBV6-5 15 once . TRBJ1-6
CASRQDLSSGNTIYF TGTGCCAGCAGACAGGATCTATCCTCTGGAAACACCATATATTTT TRBV2 15 . . TRBJ1-3
CASTEGGYTGELFF TGTGCCAGTACCGAGGGGGGTTACACCGGGGAGCTGTTTTTT TRBV19 14 . . TRBJ2-2
CASSERGGQKYEQYF TGTGCCAGCAGTGAAAGGGGGGGACAGAAGTACGAGCAGTACTTC TRBV6-1 15 . . TRBJ2-7
CASSQDAGGHEKLFF TGTGCCAGCAGCCAAGATGCCGGGGGCCATGAAAAACTGTTTTTT TRBV14 15 . . TRBJ1-4
CASSGDRVGGYTF TGTGCCAGCAGCGGGGACAGGGTAGGAGGCTACACCTTC TRBV2 13 . TRBD1 TRBJ1-2
CASSAFENSNQPQHF TGTGCCAGCAGTGCCTTTGAAAATAGCAATCAGCCCCAGCATTTT TRBV2 15 . . TRBJ1-5
CASSVRSGGLGETQYF TGTGCCAGCAGCGTACGCAGTGGGGGGCTAGGTGAGACCCAGTACTTC TRBV9 16 . . TRBJ2-5
CATRQHGTGVMNTEAFF TGTGCCACCCGACAGCATGGGACAGGGGTAATGAACACTGAAGCTTTCTTT TRBV11-2 17 . TRBD1 TRBJ1-1
CASSGMGAANEKLFF TGTGCCAGCAGTGGTATGGGAGCGGCTAATGAAAAACTGTTTTTT TRBV6-5 15 . . TRBJ1-4
CASSSRTGGTYEQYF TGCGCCAGCAGCTCTAGGACAGGGGGCACCTACGAGCAGTACTTC TRBV5-1 15 once TRBD1 TRBJ2-7
CASSLWAGAGNEQFF TGTGCCAGCAGCTTGTGGGCGGGGGCCGGGAATGAGCAGTTCTTC TRBV5-5 15 . . TRBJ2-1
CASTAGGTYEQYF TGCGCCAGTACAGCAGGGGGAACATACGAGCAGTACTTC TRBV5-1 13 . TRBD1 TRBJ2-7
CASRDGQGINQPQHF TGTGCCAGCAGGGATGGACAGGGAATAAATCAGCCCCAGCATTTT TRBV6-1 15 once TRBD1 TRBJ1-5
CASSHGGGSQTLYEQYF TGCGCCAGCAGCCATGGCGGGGGCAGTCAGACCCTCTACGAGCAGTACTTC TRBV5-1 17 . . TRBJ2-7
CASSPLTGDTGELFF TGTGCCAGCTCACCACTGACAGGGGACACCGGGGAGCTGTTTTTT TRBV18 15 . TRBD1 TRBJ2-2
CAWRSGVSYGAFF TGTGCCTGGAGATCCGGGGTCTCATACGGAGCTTTCTTT TRBV30 13 . . TRBJ1-1
CASSQVWDGEAFF TGTGCCAGCAGCCAAGTATGGGACGGTGAAGCTTTCTTT TRBV4-2 13 . . TRBJ1-1
CASSSWGREETQYF TGCGCCAGCAGCTCCTGGGGCAGGGAAGAGACCCAGTACTTC TRBV5-1 14 . . TRBJ2-5
CASSWGVGTDNQPQHF TGTGCCAGCAGCTGGGGGGTCGGGACAGATAATCAGCCCCAGCATTTT TRBV7-6 16 . TRBD1 TRBJ1-5
CASSRGDRATDTQYF TGTGCCAGCAGTCGGGGGGACAGGGCCACAGATACGCAGTATTTT TRBV6-5 15 . TRBD1 TRBJ2-3
CASSQNAGCLHEQYF TGCGCCAGCAGTCAAAACGCAGGGTGTTTGCACGAGCAGTACTTC TRBV23-1 15 once . TRBJ2-7
CASSIQNFEKLFF TGTGCCAGTAGTATACAGAATTTCGAAAAACTGTTTTTT TRBV19 13 . . TRBJ1-4
CATSGGETGELFF TGTGCCACCTCAGGCGGGGAAACCGGGGAGCTGTTTTTT TRBV19 13 . . TRBJ2-2
CASSADGLGGYTF TGTGCCAGCAGCGCGGACGGTTTGGGCGGCTACACCTTC TRBV6-1 13 . . TRBJ1-2
CASSYRAGGPDEQFF TGTGCCAGCAGTTATCGAGCGGGGGGGCCAGATGAGCAGTTCTTC TRBV6-6 15 . TRBD2 TRBJ2-1
CAISDTTYEQYF TGTGCCATCAGTGATACCACCTACGAGCAGTACTTC TRBV10-3 12 . . TRBJ2-7
CASSRGQGKNEQYF TGTGCCAGCAGTCGGGGACAGGGTAAAAACGAGCAGTACTTC TRBV6-5 14 . TRBD1 TRBJ2-7
CASSVRGDRNQPQHF TGTGCCAGCAGCGTACGGGGGGACAGGAATCAGCCCCAGCATTTT TRBV9 15 . TRBD1 TRBJ1-5
CATHDTTGYNTEAFF TGTGCCACTCACGACACTACCGGCTATAACACTGAAGCTTTCTTT TRBV6-6 15 . . TRBJ1-1
CASSQENSRNTIYF TGTGCCAGCAGCCAAGAGAACTCCAGAAACACCATATATTTT TRBV4-2 14 . . TRBJ1-3
CASSLKDTQYF TGCGCCAGCAGCTTGAAGGATACGCAGTATTTT TRBV5-1 11 few . TRBJ2-3
CASSFSATYGYTF TGTGCCAGCAGCTTTTCAGCCACCTATGGCTACACCTTC TRBV7-9 13 . . TRBJ1-2
CAIPGRRTGYTF TGTGCCATCCCGGGCCGAAGGACTGGCTACACCTTC TRBV6-1 12 . . TRBJ1-2
CAWKGQPDQPQHF TGTGCCTGGAAGGGACAGCCGGATCAGCCCCAGCATTTT TRBV30 13 . TRBD1 TRBJ1-5
CAIGTKAGGPYTGELFF TGTGCCATCGGGACCAAAGCGGGGGGGCCATACACCGGGGAGCTGTTTTTT TRBV10-3 17 . TRBD2 TRBJ2-2
CASRRGLLGEQYF TGTGCCAGCAGGAGGGGATTATTGGGGGAGCAGTACTTC TRBV6-5 13 . . TRBJ2-7
CASSKMRDSISYEQYF TGTGCCAGCAGCAAAATGAGAGACAGCATCTCCTACGAGCAGTACTTC TRBV21-1 16 . . TRBJ2-7
CASSLENRGSSGNTIYF TGCGCCAGCAGCTTGGAGAACAGAGGCTCCTCTGGAAACACCATATATTTT TRBV5-1 17 . . TRBJ1-3
CASRFTAEKLFF TGTGCCAGCAGATTTACAGCTGAAAAACTGTTTTTT TRBV2 12 . . TRBJ1-4
CASSAENYGYTF TGTGCCAGCAGTGCAGAGAACTATGGCTACACCTTC TRBV2 12 . . TRBJ1-2